The clone carrying this TCR beta chain was observed at least ten times. From the 5' RACE reads, TCRdb called clonotypes with MiXCR, one entry per CDR3 protein. The table lists more than 65,000 distinct CDR3 sequences, roughly 13% of them singletons. The sample comes from a study of early T cells in non-severe SARS-CoV-2 infection. Between the trimmed V and J ends, which lost 6 bases and 6 bases, there was a span of 12 bases. Germline CDR1 is ENHRY and CDR2 is SYGVKD. The CDR3 spans 13 residues. Sequencing was performed on whole blood. The chain employs TRBV10-3 and TRBJ2-1; possible D gene TRBD2, 6 bases. This clonotype was sampled from an adult who was a healthcare worker with PCR-confirmed SARS-CoV-2 infection or an uninfected control (not recorded which). CDR3 in amino acids: CAIRGDLPNEQFF. The CDR3, as DNA: TGTGCCATCAGAGGGGACTTACCCAATGAGCAGTTCTTC.